The rows below give T cell receptor beta chains drawn from one sample of a study of T cell responses to AZD1222 COVID-19 vaccine. This table comes from immunoSEQ multiplex PCR, and its TCRdb copy is limited to in-frame clones, with some not included. The sample lists 55,000 to 65,000 clones, 88% occurring once. The sample was peripheral blood, taken on day 0 of AZD1222 vaccination. Every receptor here comes from an adult in good health. Each CDR3 is given with its conserved first and last residue.

>TRBV19
CASKGDHTYEQYF
>TRBV5-1
CASSLLGAAGNTIYF
>TRBV7-2
CASSLAGTGLLNTEAFF
>TRBV6-5
CASEADGNTGELFF
>TRBV19
CASSMAGGAAGELFF
>TRBV29-1
CSVEEGVSTDTQYF
>TRBV29-1
CSVGRRGGETQYF
>TRBV11-3
CASSQVSEQFF
>TRBV7-2
CASSLGTSGDNEQFF
>TRBV19
CASRSHDRAMVTQYF
>TRBV5-6
CASSRGQRNEKLFF
>TRBV15
CATSRDAGGGTDTQYF
>TRBV11-2
CASRTLRDRGHEQYF
>TRBV6-4
CASNVGQLNQPQHF
>TRBV24-1
CATSDLPSGELFF
>TRBV29-1
CSVGLDTQYF
>TRBV11-2
CASSLGPSSNEQFF
>TRBV29-1
CSVVEGSYGYTF
>TRBV7-2
CASSLMNGGRETQYF
>TRBV6-6
CATSLSGTYNEQFF
>TRBV7-3
CASSQHADRGYGYTF
>TRBV6-1
CASSELASTDTQYF
>TRBV19
CASNPTGDYYQPQHF
>TRBV27
CASRIEGGSAYNEQFF
>TRBV2
CASSGSMNTEAFF
>TRBV5-1
CASSLGGRSRNSPLHF
>TRBV29-1
CSVAPGPWDTDTQYF
>TRBV24-1
CATSEGFLQGTNEKLFF
>TRBV3-1/TRBV3-2
CASSQQTSGYTF
>TRBV21-1
CASSEIAGVSGELFF
>TRBV7-9
CASSYRGETQYF
>TRBV19
CASSIGTVNTGELFF
>TRBV30
CAWQTGANEQFF
>TRBV12-3/TRBV12-4
CASSLGQNPTF
>TRBV2
CASSEAIFMTGSKGYEQYF
>TRBV7-7
CASSISGSNEQFF
>TRBV19
CASMGTATRSGANVLTF
>TRBV6-1
CASSEALAVGEQYF
>TRBV28
CASSLQGDTDTQYF
>TRBV5-1
CASSPAGGPDEQFF
>TRBV10-1
CASSESRQSTEAFF
>TRBV19
CASSPLNTEAFF
>TRBV2
CASSGVGQVEQYF
>TRBV27
CASSPEGAGNGYTF
>TRBV12-3/TRBV12-4
CASFRADGYTF
>TRBV2
CASRLDMNTEAFF
>TRBV19
CASRLRALGNQPQHF
>TRBV7-2
CASSFGTRSSEQYF
>TRBV7-9
CASSLSGGLLQETQYF
>TRBV19
CASSAGTAFNQPQHF
>TRBV15
CATSSRQGSYEQYF
>TRBV7-6
CASSFAGNEQFF
>TRBV7-2
CASRVMGTGGYEQYF
>TRBV4-2
CASSQGPNTEAFF
>TRBV5-4
CASSVQGASNEKLFF